These 12 T cell receptor beta chains were sequenced from one sample in a study of blood T cells in healthy people across ages. Sample-barcoded 5' priming and a J-beta primer mix drove a second PCR of 7 to 11 cycles. TCRdb reprocessed the 5' RACE reads with MiXCR, giving one entry per CDR3 protein. Among some 1.6 million distinct CDR3 sequences listed, roughly a third were seen once. Sequencing input: blood. These receptors were collected from a woman in her 30s in good health.

The V and J genes are TRBV28 and TRBJ2-7; 8 bases are shared with TRBD2. The V segment lost 5 bases and the J segment 2 bases; nucleotides outside the gene matches: 17. The CDR3 length is 18 residues. CDR1 is MDHEN and CDR2 is SYDVKM in the germline V gene. The CDR3 DNA sequence: TGTGCCAGCAGTCAAACGGGACTCCGGAGCGGGGGTACCTACGAGCAGTACTTC. Encoded protein: CASSQTGLRSGGTYEQYF.

The gene calls are TRBV9 and TRBJ1-2; possibly TRBD1 for D (6 bases). Germline CDR1 and CDR2: SGDLS and YYNGEE. V was clipped by 4 bases and J by 5 bases, with 12 bases between them. The CDR3 covers 13 residues. CDR3 sequence reads: CASSPGGQYGYTF. The CDR3, as DNA: TGTGCCAGCAGCCCTGGGGGACAATATGGCTACACCTTC.

This chain links TRBV28 with TRBJ2-5; 9 bases are shared with TRBD1. V lost 6 bases and J lost 5; bases outside the gene matches: 10. The length of the CDR3 is 15 residues. Germline loops: CDR1 MDHEN, CDR2 SYDVKM. The CDR3 DNA sequence: TGTGCCAGCAGCTACCGACAGGGGGTAAGGGAGACCCAGTACTTC. Protein sequence: CASSYRQGVRETQYF.

This chain links TRBV7-9 with TRBJ2-7; D is possibly TRBD2 (5 bases). Germline CDR1 reads SEHNR; CDR2 reads FQNEAQ (reference sequence). This CDR3 is 12 amino acids long. The ends were cut back, 3 bases at V and 8 bases at J, with 11 bases in the middle. The CDR3 loop is CASSFRGYKQYF. Written as DNA, the CDR3 is TGTGCCAGCAGCTTCCGGGGATACAAGCAGTACTTC.

The chain carries TRBV3-1 and TRBJ1-4; no definite D call. The ends were cut back, 2 bases at V and 3 bases at J, with 10 bases in the middle. Germline V gives CDR1 LGHDT, CDR2 YNNKEL (reference sequence). The CDR3 covers 15 residues. CDR3 in amino acids: CASSQHGMANEKLFF. The DNA of the CDR3 is TGTGCCAGCAGCCAACATGGTATGGCTAATGAAAAACTGTTTTTT.

The chain combines TRBV7-9 with TRBJ2-7; TRBD1 matches 9 bases. Looked up from germline, CDR1 is SEHNR and CDR2 is FQNEAQ (reference sequence). The CDR3 contains 15 residues. J gave up 4 bases and V 4 bases, and 8 bases lay outside the gene matches. As DNA, the CDR3 is TGTGCCAGCAGCTCGGGACAGGGTACTGCGTACGAGCAGTACTTC. Its translation is CASSSGQGTAYEQYF.

This chain joins TRBV7-9 and TRBJ1-5; possibly TRBD1 for D (5 bases). The CDR3 covers 14 residues. From germline, CDR1 is SEHNR and CDR2 FQNEAQ (reference sequence). The ends were cut back, 5 bases at V and 6 bases at J, with 14 bases in the middle. The CDR3 spells CASSTGGTGQPQHF. The CDR3 DNA sequence: TGTGCCAGCAGCACTGGAGGGACGGGTCAGCCCCAGCATTTT.

This clonotype was picked up many times. The rearrangement joins TRBV12-3 or TRBV12-4 to TRBJ2-7; unclear D gene. The CDR3 contains 12 residues. V was trimmed by 5 bases and J by 7 bases, leaving 12 bases between them. The DNA of the CDR3 is TGTGCCAGCAGTCCACTTAAAGGGGAGCAGTACTTC. It codes for CASSPLKGEQYF.

This clonotype occurred many times. Mismatch with germline at one junction end may stem from a read error. The genes are TRBV2 and TRBJ2-1; possibly TRBD2 for D (6 bases). Germline loops: CDR1 SNHLY, CDR2 FYNNEI. The CDR3 totals 13 residues. This CDR3 is CASLASSYNEQFF. CDR3 nucleotide sequence: TGCGCCAGTCTAGCGTCCTCCTACAATGAGCAGTTCTTC.

The gene calls are TRBV27 and TRBJ2-1; unclear D gene. The V and J ends lost 2 bases and 7 bases respectively, with 9 bases between them. The CDR3 has 13 residues. The germline V gene encodes CDR1 MNHEY and CDR2 SMNVEV (reference sequence). CDR3: CASSLQYGNEQFF. Here the CDR3 DNA reads TGTGCCAGCAGTTTACAGTACGGAAATGAGCAGTTCTTC.

In its sample, this clonotype was seen many times. The chain recombines TRBV4-2 with TRBJ2-7; perhaps TRBD2 as D (7 bases). This CDR3 contains 15 residues. The V end was cut by 0 bases, the J end by 4 bases, with 13 bases between. The germline V gene encodes CDR1 LGHNA and CDR2 YNFKEQ. This chain's CDR3 is CASSQERGGPYEQYF. Here the CDR3 DNA reads TGTGCCAGCAGCCAAGAGAGGGGGGGGCCGTACGAGCAGTACTTC.

This clonotype came up a few times. V and J are TRBV15 and TRBJ1-1; D is undetermined. Germline-derived CDR1 and CDR2 are LNHNV and YYDKDF (reference sequence). V was trimmed by 0 bases and J by 3 bases, leaving 11 bases between them. The CDR3 is 15 residues long. The DNA for the CDR3 is TGTGCCACCAGCAGAGATCGGAAATTCGACACTGAAGCTTTCTTT. Protein product: CATSRDRKFDTEAFF.